Shown below are 7 T cell receptor beta chains from a single sample sequenced in a study of control samples from healthy donors and cancer patients. Only in-frame clones appear in the TCRdb table, and some are missing; sequencing was by immunoSEQ multiplex PCR. This repertoire shows 120,000 or so clones, 70% to 90% found once; its top ten account for around 40%. Sequencing was carried out using blood. Receptors originate from a man aged 50 to 60 in good health.

The V gene is TRBV2, the J gene TRBJ1-2, with TRBD1 matching over 10 bases. CDR1 is SNHLY and CDR2 is FYNNEI in the germline V gene. This CDR3 contains 14 residues. V trimming: 6 bases; J trimming: 4 bases; junction bases outside the gene matches: 5. DNA of the CDR3: TGTGCCAGCAGGGGACAGGGGCTGGGCTATGGCTACACCTTC. Protein sequence: CASRGQGLGYGYTF.

The chain uses TRBV15 and TRBJ1-2; D is unresolved. Trimming cost V 1 base and J 0 bases, with 6 bases left between them. Germline values: CDR1 LNHNV, CDR2 YYDKDF (reference sequence). This CDR3 is 14 amino acids long. This CDR3 reads CATSRGGANYGYTF. The CDR3 nucleotides read TGTGCCACCAGCAGAGGCGGAGCTAACTATGGCTACACCTTC.

This clone appeared a few times. The chain recombines TRBV10-2 with TRBJ1-5; 7 nucleotides line up with TRBD1. Germline V lookup: CDR1 WSHSY, CDR2 SAAADI. CDR3 length equals 17 residues. Unmatched junction bases numbered 10, after V lost 3 bases and J lost 2 bases. The CDR3 DNA reads as TGCGCCAGCAGTGACCCCTTTCCAGGGGGTGGCAATCAGCCCCAGCATTTT. Amino acid sequence: CASSDPFPGGGNQPQHF.

This clone has only one observation. This chain's CDR3 is CASSPIRGGPKADTQYF. DNA of the CDR3: TGTGCCAGTAGCCCAATCCGGGGGGGGCCAAAAGCAGATACGCAGTATTTT. The chain joins TRBV19 to TRBJ2-3, with TRBD2 matching 8 bases. The CDR3 totals 17 residues. V lost 6 bases, J lost 4 bases, and 15 bases stayed unmatched. CDR1 and CDR2 (germline): LNHDA, SQIVND (reference sequence).

This clone has only one observation. The rearrangement uses TRBV29-1 and TRBJ2-3; no definite D call. Per the germline V gene, CDR1 is SQVTM and CDR2 is ANQGSEA. Between the trimmed V and J ends, which lost 0 bases and 0 bases, there was a span of 13 bases. CDR3 length equals 16 residues. The CDR3 nucleotides are TGCAGCGTTGAAGAGAAGTGGCAGATTAGCACAGATACGCAGTATTTT. It specifies CSVEEKWQISTDTQYF.

This chain uses TRBV18 with TRBJ1-4; 9 nucleotides match TRBD1. The J segment lost 8 bases and the V segment lost 5 bases, leaving 9 bases of the junction unmatched. This CDR3 comprises 15 residues. Germline V gives CDR1 KGHSH, CDR2 LQKENI. The CDR3 region is CASSTDRGREEKLFF. CDR3 bases: TGTGCCAGCTCAACGGACAGGGGACGGGAAGAAAAACTGTTTTTT.

This clone has just a few counts. The same CDR3 also results from other DNA sequences found in this sample. The rearrangement uses TRBV7-2 and TRBJ1-1; D gene ambiguous. The V end lost 3 bases, the J end lost 0 bases, and 5 bases lay between the germline ends. This CDR3 spans 13 amino acids. Germline values: CDR1 SGHTA, CDR2 FQGNSA. The CDR3 coding sequence is TGTGCCAGCAGCTTTTCAGTGAACACTGAAGCTTTCTTT. This codes for CASSFSVNTEAFF.